The rows below give T cell receptor beta chains drawn from one sample of a study of shared clonotypes between healthy human individuals. TCRdb's copy holds only in-frame clones and misses some; the assay was immunoSEQ multiplex PCR. The sample holds about 2,200,000 clones; roughly 91% are singletons and the top ten take around 1.7%. The sequenced sample was naive CD8+ T cells from PBMCs. These receptors came from a man aged 18-30 years in good health. Some clones in this sample may be carry-over from other donors' samples. Each CDR3 is given with its conserved first and last residue. Fields, in order: clone size, D gene, V gene, J gene, CDR3 protein, CDR3 DNA. A D gene is named only where the DNA matches it firmly. The size field is filled for only some rows; it gives once, few, many or a size class.

-,-,TRBV28,TRBJ2-7,CASRRDRRPYEQYF,TGTGCCAGCAGACGTGACAGGCGTCCCTACGAGCAGTACTTC
-,-,TRBV5-1,TRBJ1-4,CASSWTADATNEKLFF,TGCGCCAGCAGCTGGACAGCCGACGCAACTAATGAAAAACTGTTTTTT
-,-,TRBV19,TRBJ1-2,CASRGWGPGGYTF,TGTGCCAGCAGGGGTTGGGGTCCGGGAGGCTACACCTTC
-,-,TRBV27,TRBJ2-7,CASSTGAGSYEQYF,TGTGCCAGCAGTACCGGGGCTGGGTCCTACGAGCAGTACTTC
-,TRBD2,TRBV29-1,TRBJ2-7,CSVVGLAGGYEQYF,TGCAGCGTTGTAGGGCTAGCGGGAGGCTACGAGCAGTACTTC
-,TRBD2,TRBV27,TRBJ2-7,CASSTRTSGSYEQYF,TGTGCCAGCAGTACGCGGACTAGCGGGAGTTACGAGCAGTACTTC
-,-,TRBV4-2,TRBJ2-3,CASSQLRGADTQYF,TGTGCCAGCAGCCAATTACGGGGTGCAGATACGCAGTATTTT
-,TRBD1,TRBV27,TRBJ1-2,CASSLDASDRGDGYTF,TGTGCCAGCAGTCTGGATGCATCGGACAGGGGGGATGGCTACACCTTC
-,-,TRBV15,TRBJ1-5,CATSRGFGPSNQPQHF,TGTGCCACCAGCAGAGGTTTTGGGCCCAGCAATCAGCCCCAGCATTTT
-,TRBD1,TRBV7-8,TRBJ1-5,CASSSPEGGFSQPQHF,TGTGCCAGCAGCTCCCCCGAAGGGGGCTTTAGTCAGCCCCAGCATTTT
-,-,TRBV28,TRBJ1-2,CASSPRRGIIYGYTF,TGTGCCAGCAGCCCCCGGCGGGGGATTATCTATGGCTACACCTTC
-,TRBD2,TRBV5-1,TRBJ2-1,CASSLGASGSDEQFF,TGCGCCAGCAGCTTGGGTGCTAGCGGGAGTGATGAGCAGTTCTTC
-,TRBD1,TRBV7-9,TRBJ2-7,CASSHRDRSYEQYF,TGTGCCAGCAGCCACCGGGACAGGTCCTACGAGCAGTACTTC
-,-,TRBV27,TRBJ1-1,CASSPNWTITEAFF,TGTGCCAGCAGTCCCAATTGGACAATAACTGAAGCTTTCTTT
-,-,TRBV19,TRBJ2-3,CASSMSLALGTDTQYF,TGTGCCAGTAGTATGTCACTAGCCTTGGGCACAGATACGCAGTATTTT
-,-,TRBV28,TRBJ1-2,CASSWQGQGGYTF,TGTGCCAGCAGTTGGCAGGGGCAGGGTGGCTACACCTTC
-,-,TRBV6-5,TRBJ1-2,CASSARDVDGYTF,TGTGCCAGCAGTGCCCGGGACGTGGATGGCTACACCTTC
-,-,TRBV27,TRBJ2-2,CASSLRAGELFF,TGTGCCAGCAGTTTACGGGCCGGGGAGCTGTTTTTT
few,TRBD1,TRBV28,TRBJ1-1,CASTEGANTEAFF,TGTGCCAGCACAGAGGGGGCTAACACTGAAGCTTTCTTT
-,-,TRBV9,TRBJ2-5,CASSVGQSLGETQYF,TGTGCCAGCAGCGTAGGGCAGAGCCTGGGGGAGACCCAGTACTTC